This T cell receptor (beta chain) was recorded in a study of T-cell memory formation after mild COVID-19. Study-wide context: Clusters were largely donor specific.

This clonotype was counted a few times. Its antigen is as yet unknown. TCRdb called the 5' RACE reads again in MiXCR, with one record for every CDR3 protein. The repertoire holds some 290,000 distinct CDR3 sequences, around 16% seen once, with approximately 23% in the top ten. V shed 0 bases, J shed 4 bases, and the junction held 2 bases outside the gene matches. This CDR3 spans 15 amino acids. Germline lookup yields CDR1 SGDLS and CDR2 YYNGEE. General study results and limits: CD4+ bias marked clones expanding day 15 to 37, unlike balanced contracting clones. Clones that contracted clustered mainly in CM and EM if CD4+ and in EMRA if CD8+. Some clones that responded turned up in pre-infection memory, which suggests that cross-reactive memory joined in.

The chain joins TRBV9 to TRBJ1-5, with 9 nucleotides matching TRBD1. This receptor was identified in a man between 18 and 35 years old who had mild COVID-19 (a few samples of this study predate the infection). Cell type and time point are not known. The sequencing sample was made of PBMCs or a T cell subset sorted from them (not recorded which). In nucleotides, the CDR3 is TGTGCCAGCAGCGTAGCTGGACAGGGGAATCAGCCCCAGCATTTT. This translates into CASSVAGQGNQPQHF.